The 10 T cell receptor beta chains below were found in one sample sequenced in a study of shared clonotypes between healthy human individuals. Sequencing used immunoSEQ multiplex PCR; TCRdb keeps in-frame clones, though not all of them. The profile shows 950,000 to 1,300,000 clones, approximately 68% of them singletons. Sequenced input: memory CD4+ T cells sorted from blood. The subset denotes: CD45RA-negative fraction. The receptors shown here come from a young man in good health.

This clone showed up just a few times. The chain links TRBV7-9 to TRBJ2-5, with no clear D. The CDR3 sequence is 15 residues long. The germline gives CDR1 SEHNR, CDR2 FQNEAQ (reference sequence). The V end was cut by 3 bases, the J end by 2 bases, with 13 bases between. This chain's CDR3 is CASSFGVGQQETQYF. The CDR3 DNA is TGTGCCAGCAGCTTCGGCGTTGGGCAGCAAGAGACCCAGTACTTC. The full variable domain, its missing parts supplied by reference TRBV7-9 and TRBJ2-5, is DTGVSQNPRHKITKRGQNVTFRCDPISEHNRLYWYRQTLGQGPEFLTYFQNEAQLEKSRLLSDRFSAERPKGSFSTLEIQRTEQGDSAMYLCASSFGVGQQETQYFGPGTRLLVL.

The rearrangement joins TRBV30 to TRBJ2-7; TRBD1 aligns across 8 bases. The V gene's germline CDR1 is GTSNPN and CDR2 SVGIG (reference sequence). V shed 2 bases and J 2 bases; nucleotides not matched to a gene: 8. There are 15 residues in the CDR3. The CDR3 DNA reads TGTGCCTGGAGTCGAATCGGGACAGGTACCTACGAGCAGTACTTC. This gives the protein CAWSRIGTGTYEQYF.

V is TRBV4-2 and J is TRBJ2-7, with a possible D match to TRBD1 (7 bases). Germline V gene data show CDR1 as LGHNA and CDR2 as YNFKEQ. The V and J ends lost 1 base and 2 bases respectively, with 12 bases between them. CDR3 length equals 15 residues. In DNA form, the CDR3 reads TGTGCCAGCAGCCAAGTGACAGGGAGGACCTACGAGCAGTACTTC. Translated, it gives CASSQVTGRTYEQYF.

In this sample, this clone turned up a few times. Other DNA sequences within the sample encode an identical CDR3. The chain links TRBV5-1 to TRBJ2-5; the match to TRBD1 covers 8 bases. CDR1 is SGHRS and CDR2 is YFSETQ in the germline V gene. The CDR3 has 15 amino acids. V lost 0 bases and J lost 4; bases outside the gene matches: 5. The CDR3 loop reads CASSLAGGRGETQYF. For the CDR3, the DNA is TGCGCCAGCAGCTTGGCAGGGGGCAGGGGAGAGACCCAGTACTTC.

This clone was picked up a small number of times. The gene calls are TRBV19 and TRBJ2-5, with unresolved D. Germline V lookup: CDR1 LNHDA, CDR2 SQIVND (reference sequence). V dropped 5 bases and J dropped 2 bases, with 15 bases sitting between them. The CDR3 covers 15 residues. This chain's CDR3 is CASSQTSGSQETQYF. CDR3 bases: TGTGCCAGTAGTCAGACCTCAGGATCACAAGAGACCCAGTACTTC.

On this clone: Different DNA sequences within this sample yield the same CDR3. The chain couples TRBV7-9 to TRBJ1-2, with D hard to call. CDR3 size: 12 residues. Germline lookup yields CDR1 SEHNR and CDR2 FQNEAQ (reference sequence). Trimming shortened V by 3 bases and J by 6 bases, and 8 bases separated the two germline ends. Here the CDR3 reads CASSLVGDGYTF. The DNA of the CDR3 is TGTGCCAGCAGCTTGGTCGGGGATGGCTACACCTTC.

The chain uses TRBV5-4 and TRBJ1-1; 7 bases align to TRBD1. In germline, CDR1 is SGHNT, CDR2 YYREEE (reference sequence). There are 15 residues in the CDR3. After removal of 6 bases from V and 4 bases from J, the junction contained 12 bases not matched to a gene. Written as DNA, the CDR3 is TGTGCCAGCAAGGGGGGGACAGACTCCGGCACTGAAGCTTTCTTT. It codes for CASKGGTDSGTEAFF. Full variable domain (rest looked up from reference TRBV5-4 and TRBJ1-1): ETGVTQSPTHLIKTRGQQVTLRCSSQSGHNTVSWYQQALGQGPQFIFQYYREEENGRGNFPPRFSGLQFPNYSSELNVNALELDDSALYLCASKGGTDSGTEAFFGQGTRLTVV.

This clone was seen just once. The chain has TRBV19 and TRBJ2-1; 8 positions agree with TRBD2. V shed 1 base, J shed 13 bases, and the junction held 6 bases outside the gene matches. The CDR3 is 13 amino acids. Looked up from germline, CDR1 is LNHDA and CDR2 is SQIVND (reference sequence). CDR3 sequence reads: CASSIAAGGVQFF. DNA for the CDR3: TGTGCCAGTAGTATAGCTGCGGGAGGAGTCCAGTTCTTC.

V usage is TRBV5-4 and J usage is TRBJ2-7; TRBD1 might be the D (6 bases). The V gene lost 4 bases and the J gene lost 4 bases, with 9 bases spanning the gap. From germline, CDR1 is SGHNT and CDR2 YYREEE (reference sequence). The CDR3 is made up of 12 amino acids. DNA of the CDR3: TGTGCCAGCAGCACCCAGGGGTACGAGCAGTACTTC. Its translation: CASSTQGYEQYF.

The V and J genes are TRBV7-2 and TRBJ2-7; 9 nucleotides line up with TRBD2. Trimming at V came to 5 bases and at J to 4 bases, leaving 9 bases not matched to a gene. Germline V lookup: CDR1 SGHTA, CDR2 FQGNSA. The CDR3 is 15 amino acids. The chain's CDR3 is CASSPGGAGGYEQYF. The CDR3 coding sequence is TGTGCCAGCAGCCCAGGAGGAGCGGGGGGATACGAGCAGTACTTC.